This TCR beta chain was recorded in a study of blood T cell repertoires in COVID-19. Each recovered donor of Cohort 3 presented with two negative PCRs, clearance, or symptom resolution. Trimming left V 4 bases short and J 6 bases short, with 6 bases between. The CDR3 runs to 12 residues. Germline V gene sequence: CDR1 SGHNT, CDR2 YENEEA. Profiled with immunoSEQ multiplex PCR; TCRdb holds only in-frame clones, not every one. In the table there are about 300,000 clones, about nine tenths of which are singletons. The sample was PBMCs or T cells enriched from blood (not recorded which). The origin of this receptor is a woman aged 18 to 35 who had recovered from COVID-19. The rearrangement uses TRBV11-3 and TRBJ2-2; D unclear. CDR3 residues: CASSSRAGELFF. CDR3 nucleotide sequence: TGTGCCAGCAGCTCTCGGGCCGGGGAGCTGTTTTTT.